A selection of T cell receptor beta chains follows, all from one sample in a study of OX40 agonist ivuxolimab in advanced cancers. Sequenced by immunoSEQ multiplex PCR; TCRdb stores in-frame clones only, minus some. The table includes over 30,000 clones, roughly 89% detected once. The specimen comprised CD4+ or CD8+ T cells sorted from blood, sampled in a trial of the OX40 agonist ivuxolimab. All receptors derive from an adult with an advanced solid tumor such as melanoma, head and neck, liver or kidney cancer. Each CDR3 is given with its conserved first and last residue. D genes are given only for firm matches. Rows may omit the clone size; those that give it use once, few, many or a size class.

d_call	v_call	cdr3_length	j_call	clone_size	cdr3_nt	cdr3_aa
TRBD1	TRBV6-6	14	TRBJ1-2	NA	TGTGCCAGCAGGAATCCGACAGGGACCTATGGCTACACCTTC	CASRNPTGTYGYTF
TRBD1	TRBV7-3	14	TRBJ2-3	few	TGTGCCAGCAGTTACAGGGGCCTCACAGATACGCAGTATTTT	CASSYRGLTDTQYF
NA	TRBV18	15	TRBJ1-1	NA	TGTGCCAGCTCAACCCGTGAACAGGGTAGGACTGAAGCTTTCTTT	CASSTREQGRTEAFF
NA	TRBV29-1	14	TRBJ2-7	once	TGCAGCGCAAGAATCCGCCCGGGACCTGATGAGCAGTACTTC	CSARIRPGPDEQYF
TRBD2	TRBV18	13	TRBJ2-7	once	TGTGCCAGCTCACCAAAGGGAGCGGGAGAGCAGTACTTC	CASSPKGAGEQYF
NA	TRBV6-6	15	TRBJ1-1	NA	TGTGCCAGCAGCTACGCTCTCCCCCAAGGCACTGAAGCTTTCTTT	CASSYALPQGTEAFF
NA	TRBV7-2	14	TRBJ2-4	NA	TGTGCCAGCAGCCTGGACCCGGCCGAAAACATTCAGTACTTC	CASSLDPAENIQYF
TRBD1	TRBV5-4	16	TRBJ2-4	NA	TGTGCCAGCAGCTTGGAAGGGGGCTTGGCCAAAAACATTCAGTACTTC	CASSLEGGLAKNIQYF
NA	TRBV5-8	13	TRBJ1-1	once	TGTGCCAGCAGCAGTCAGCGGAACACTGAAGCTTTCTTT	CASSSQRNTEAFF
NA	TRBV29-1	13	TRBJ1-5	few	TGCAGCGTGATGACAGCCATCAATCAGCCCCAGCATTTT	CSVMTAINQPQHF
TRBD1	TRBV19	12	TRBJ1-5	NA	TGTGCCAGCGACAGGGACCATCAGCCCCAGCATTTT	CASDRDHQPQHF
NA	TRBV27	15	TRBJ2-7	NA	TGTGCCAGCAGTTTATCGGGGTGGGCAGACTACGAGCAGTACTTC	CASSLSGWADYEQYF
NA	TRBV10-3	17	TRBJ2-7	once	TGTGCCATCAGTGGCGGGTTGCCCGGACAGCCCTCCTACGAGCAGTACTTC	CAISGGLPGQPSYEQYF
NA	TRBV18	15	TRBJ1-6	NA	TGTGCCAGCTCACCAACCGGGACGGAGGGCTCACCCCTCCACTTT	CASSPTGTEGSPLHF
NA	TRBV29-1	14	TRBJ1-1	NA	TGCAGCGGGGGGGTGAGGGTTGGGAACACTGAAGCTTTCTTT	CSGGVRVGNTEAFF